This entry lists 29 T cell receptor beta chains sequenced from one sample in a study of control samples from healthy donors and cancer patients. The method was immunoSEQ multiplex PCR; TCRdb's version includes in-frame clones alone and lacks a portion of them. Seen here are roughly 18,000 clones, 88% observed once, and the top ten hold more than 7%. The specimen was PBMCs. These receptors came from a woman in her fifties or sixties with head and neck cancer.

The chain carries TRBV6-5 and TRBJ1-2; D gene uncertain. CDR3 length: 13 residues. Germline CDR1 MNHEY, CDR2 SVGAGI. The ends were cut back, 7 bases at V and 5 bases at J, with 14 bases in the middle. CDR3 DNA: TGTGCCAGCACAGACAACGCGGCTTATGGCTACACCTTC. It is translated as CASTDNAAYGYTF.

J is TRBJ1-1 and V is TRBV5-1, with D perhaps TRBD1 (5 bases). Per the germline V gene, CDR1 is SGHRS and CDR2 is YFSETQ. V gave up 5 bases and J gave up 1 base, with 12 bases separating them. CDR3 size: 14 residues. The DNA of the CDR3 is TGCGCCAGCAGTTTACAGGTCCAGAACACTGAAGCTTTCTTT. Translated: CASSLQVQNTEAFF.

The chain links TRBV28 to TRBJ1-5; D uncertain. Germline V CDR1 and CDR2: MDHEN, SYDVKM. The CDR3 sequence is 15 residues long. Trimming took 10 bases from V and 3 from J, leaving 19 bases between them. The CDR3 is CAITRAGITNQPQHF. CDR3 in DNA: TGTGCCATCACGCGCGCCGGGATCACCAATCAGCCCCAGCATTTT.

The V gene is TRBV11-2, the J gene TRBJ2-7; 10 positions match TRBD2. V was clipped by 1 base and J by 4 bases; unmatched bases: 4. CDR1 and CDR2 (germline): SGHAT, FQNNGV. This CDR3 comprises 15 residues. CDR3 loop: CASSLASGSTYEQYF. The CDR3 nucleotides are TGTGCCAGCAGCTTAGCTAGCGGGAGCACTTACGAGCAGTACTTC.

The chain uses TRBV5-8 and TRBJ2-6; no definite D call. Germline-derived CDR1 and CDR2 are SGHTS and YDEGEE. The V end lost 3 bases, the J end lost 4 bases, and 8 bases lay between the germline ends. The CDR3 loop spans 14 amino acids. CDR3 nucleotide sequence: TGTGCCAGCAGCTCCTTAGCCGGGGCCAACGTCCTGACTTTC. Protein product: CASSSLAGANVLTF. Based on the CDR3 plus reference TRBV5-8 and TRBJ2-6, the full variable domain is EAGVTQSPTHLIKTRGQQATLRCSPISGHTSVYWYQQALGLGLQFLLWYDEGEERNRGNFPPRFSGRQFPNYSSELNVNALELEDSALYLCASSSLAGANVLTFGAGSRLTVL.

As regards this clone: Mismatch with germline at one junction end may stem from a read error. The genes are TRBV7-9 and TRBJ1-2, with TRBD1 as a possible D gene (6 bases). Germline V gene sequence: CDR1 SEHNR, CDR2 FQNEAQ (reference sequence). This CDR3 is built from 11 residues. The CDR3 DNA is TGTGCCAGCAGCTTAGGGACAGCGATATTCTTC. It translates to CASSLGTAIFF.

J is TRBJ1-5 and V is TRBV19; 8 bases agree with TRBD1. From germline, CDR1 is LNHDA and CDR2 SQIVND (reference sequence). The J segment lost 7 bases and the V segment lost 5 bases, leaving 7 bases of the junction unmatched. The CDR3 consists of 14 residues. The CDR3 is CASSPQGGGQPQHF. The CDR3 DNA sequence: TGTGCCAGTAGTCCACAGGGGGGAGGGCAGCCCCAGCATTTT.

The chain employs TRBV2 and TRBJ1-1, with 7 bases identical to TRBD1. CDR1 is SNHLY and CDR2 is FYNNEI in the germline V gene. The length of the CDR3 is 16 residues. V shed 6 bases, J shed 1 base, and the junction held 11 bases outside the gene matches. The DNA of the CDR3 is TGTGCCAGCAGGGCGCGGGCGGGACAGTGGAACACTGAAGCTTTCTTT. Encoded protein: CASRARAGQWNTEAFF. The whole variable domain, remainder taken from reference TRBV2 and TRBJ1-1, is EPEVTQTPSHQVTQMGQEVILRCVPISNHLYFYWYRQILGQKVEFLVSFYNNEISEKSEIFDDQFSVERPDGSNFTLKIRSTKLEDSAMYFCASRARAGQWNTEAFFGQGTRLTVV.

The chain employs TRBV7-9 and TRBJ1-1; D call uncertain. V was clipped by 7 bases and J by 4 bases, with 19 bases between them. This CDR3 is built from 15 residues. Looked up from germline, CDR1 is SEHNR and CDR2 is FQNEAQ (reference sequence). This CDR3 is CASTPAIGKSTEAFF. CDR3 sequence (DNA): TGTGCCAGCACCCCGGCTATAGGGAAGAGCACTGAAGCTTTCTTT.

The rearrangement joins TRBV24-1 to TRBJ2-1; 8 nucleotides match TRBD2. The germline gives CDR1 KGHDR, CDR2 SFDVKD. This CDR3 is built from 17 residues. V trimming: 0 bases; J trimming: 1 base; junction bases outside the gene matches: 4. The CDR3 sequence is CATSDLEGLGSYNEQFF. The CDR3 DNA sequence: TGTGCCACCAGTGATTTGGAGGGACTAGGTTCCTACAATGAGCAGTTCTTC.

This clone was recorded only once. The CDR3 sequence is CASSPRTGPKNTEAFF. DNA of the CDR3: TGTGCCAGCTCCCCCCGTACGGGACCCAAGAACACTGAAGCTTTCTTT. The chain has TRBV18 and TRBJ1-1; D is possibly TRBD1 (5 bases). Germline CDR1 KGHSH, CDR2 LQKENI. V was cut by 6 bases and J by 1 base, with 18 bases left in between. The CDR3 runs 16 residues.

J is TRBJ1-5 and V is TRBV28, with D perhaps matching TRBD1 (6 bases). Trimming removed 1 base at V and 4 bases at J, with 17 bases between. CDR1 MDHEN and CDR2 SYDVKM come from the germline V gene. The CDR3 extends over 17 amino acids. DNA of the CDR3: TGTGCCAGCAGTTTATCTGGACAGAACCCCCGAAATCAGCCCCAGCATTTT. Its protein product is CASSLSGQNPRNQPQHF.

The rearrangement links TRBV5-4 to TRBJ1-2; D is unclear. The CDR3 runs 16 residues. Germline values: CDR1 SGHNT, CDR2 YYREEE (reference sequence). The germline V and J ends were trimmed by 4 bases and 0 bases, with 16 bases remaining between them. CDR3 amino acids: CASSPGGRGTNYGYTF. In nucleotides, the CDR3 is TGTGCCAGCAGCCCCGGAGGGCGGGGTACTAACTATGGCTACACCTTC.

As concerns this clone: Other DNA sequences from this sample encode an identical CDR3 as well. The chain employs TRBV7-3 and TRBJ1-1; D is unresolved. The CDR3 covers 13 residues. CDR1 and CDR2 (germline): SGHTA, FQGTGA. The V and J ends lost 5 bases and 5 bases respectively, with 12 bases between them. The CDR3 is CASSLEPRTEAFF. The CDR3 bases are TGTGCCAGCAGCCTGGAACCGAGGACTGAAGCTTTCTTT.

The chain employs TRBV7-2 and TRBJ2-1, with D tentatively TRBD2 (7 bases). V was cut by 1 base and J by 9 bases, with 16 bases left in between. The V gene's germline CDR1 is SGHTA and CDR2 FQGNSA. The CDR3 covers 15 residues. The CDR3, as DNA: TGTGCCAGCAGCTTAGGAGGGGGGGGCCGAGCTGAGCAGTTCTTC. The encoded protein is CASSLGGGGRAEQFF.

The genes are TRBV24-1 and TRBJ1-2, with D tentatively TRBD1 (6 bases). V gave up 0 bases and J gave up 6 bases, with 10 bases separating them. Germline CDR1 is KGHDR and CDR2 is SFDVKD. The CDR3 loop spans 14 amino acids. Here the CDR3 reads CATSDLRGEDGYTF. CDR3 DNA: TGTGCCACCAGTGATTTGAGGGGGGAGGATGGCTACACCTTC.

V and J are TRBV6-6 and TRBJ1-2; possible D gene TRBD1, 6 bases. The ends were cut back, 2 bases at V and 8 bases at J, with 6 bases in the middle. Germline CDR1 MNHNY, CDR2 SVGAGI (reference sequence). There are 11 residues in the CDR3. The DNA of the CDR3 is TGTGCCAGCAGTTACGGGGGCGGCTACACCTTC. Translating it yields CASSYGGGYTF.

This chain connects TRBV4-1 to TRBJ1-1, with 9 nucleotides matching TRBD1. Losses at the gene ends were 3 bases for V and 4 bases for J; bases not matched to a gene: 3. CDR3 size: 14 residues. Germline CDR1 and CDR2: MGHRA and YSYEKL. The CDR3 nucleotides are TGCGCCAGCAGCCATGGGACAGGGACCACTGAAGCTTTCTTT. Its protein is CASSHGTGTTEAFF.

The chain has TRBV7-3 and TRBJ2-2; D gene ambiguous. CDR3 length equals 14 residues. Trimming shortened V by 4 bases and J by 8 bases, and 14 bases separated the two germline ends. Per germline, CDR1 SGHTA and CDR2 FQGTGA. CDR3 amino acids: CASSSSGLPGELFF. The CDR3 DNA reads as TGTGCCAGCAGCTCCTCGGGCCTTCCGGGGGAGCTGTTTTTT.

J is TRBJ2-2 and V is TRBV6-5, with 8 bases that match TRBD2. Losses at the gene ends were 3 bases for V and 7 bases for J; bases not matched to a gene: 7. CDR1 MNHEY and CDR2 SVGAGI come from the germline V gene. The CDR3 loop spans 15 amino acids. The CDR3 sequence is CASSYGGGRGGELFF. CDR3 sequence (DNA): TGTGCCAGCAGTTATGGCGGGGGGAGGGGCGGGGAGCTGTTTTTT.

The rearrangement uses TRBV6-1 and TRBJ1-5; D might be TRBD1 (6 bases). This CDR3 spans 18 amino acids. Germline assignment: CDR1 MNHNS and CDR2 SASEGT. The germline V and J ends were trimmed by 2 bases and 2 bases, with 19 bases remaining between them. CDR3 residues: CASSEYGGGSQGNQPQHF. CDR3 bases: TGTGCCAGCAGTGAATACGGGGGGGGCAGCCAGGGCAATCAGCCCCAGCATTTT.

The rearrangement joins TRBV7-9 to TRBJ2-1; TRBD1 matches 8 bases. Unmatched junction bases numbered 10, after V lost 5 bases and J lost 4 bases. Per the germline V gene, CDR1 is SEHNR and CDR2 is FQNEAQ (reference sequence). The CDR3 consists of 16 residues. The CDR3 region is CASSPVLGQVYNEQFF. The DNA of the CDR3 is TGTGCCAGCAGCCCCGTGTTGGGACAGGTTTACAATGAGCAGTTCTTC.

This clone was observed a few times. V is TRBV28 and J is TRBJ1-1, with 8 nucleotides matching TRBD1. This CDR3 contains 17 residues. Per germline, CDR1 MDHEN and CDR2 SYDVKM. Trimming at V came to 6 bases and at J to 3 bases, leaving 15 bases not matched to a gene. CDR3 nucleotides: TGTGCCAGCAGCGAAAGGACAGGGCCCTCAGACTACACTGAAGCTTTCTTT. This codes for CASSERTGPSDYTEAFF.

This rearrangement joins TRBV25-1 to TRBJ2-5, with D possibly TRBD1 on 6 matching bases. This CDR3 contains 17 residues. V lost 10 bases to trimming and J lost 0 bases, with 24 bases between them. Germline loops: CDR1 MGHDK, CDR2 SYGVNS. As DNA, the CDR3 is TGTGCCAACAGCGATAAACAGGGTTTTCGGTACCAAGAGACCCAGTACTTC. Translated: CANSDKQGFRYQETQYF.

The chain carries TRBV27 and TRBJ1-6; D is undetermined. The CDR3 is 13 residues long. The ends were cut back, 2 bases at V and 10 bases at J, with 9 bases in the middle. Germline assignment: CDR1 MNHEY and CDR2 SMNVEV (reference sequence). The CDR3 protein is CASSLIRGSPLHF. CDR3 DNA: TGTGCCAGCAGTTTAATTCGCGGATCACCCCTCCACTTT.

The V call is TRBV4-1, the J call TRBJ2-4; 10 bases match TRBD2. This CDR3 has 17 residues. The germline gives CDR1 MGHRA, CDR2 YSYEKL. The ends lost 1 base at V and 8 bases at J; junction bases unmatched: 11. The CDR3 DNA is TGCGCCAGCAGCCAAGGGGCAGGGACCCTAGCGGGGGACATTCAGTACTTC. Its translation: CASSQGAGTLAGDIQYF.

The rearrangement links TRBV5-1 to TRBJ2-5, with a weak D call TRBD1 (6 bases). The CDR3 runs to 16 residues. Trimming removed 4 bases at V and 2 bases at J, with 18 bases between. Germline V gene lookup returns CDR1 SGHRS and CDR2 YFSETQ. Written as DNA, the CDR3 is TGCGCCAGCAGCCCAACTACGGGACATCCACAAGAGACCCAGTACTTC. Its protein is CASSPTTGHPQETQYF.

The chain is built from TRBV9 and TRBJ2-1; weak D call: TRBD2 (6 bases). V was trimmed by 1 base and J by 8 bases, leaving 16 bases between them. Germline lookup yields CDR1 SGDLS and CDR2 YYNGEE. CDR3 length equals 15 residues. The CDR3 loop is CASSVSTGVLYEQFF. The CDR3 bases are TGTGCCAGCAGCGTAAGTACGGGAGTTCTCTATGAGCAGTTCTTC.

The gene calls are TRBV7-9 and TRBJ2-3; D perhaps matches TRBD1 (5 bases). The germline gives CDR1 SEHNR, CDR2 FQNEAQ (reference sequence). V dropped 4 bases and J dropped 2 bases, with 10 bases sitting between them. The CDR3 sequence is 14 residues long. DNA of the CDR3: TGTGCCAGCAGCTCCCAGGGCTTCACAGATACGCAGTATTTT. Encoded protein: CASSSQGFTDTQYF.